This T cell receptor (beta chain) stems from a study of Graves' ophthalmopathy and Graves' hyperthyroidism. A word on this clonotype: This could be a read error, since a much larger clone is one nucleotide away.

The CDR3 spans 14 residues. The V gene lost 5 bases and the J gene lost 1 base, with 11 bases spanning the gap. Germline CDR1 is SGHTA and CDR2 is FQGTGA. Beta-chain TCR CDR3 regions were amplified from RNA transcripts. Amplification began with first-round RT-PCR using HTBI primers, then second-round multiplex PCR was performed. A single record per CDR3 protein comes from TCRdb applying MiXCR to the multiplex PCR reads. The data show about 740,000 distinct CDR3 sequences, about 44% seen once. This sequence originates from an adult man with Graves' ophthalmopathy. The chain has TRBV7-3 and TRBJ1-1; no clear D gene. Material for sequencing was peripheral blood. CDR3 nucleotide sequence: TGTGCCAGCAGCGGCGGATTCGGGAACACTGAAGCTTTCTTT. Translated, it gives CASSGGFGNTEAFF.